Below are 28 T cell receptor beta chains sequenced from a single sample in a study of T-cell memory formation after mild COVID-19. One entry per CDR3 protein, called by TCRdb with MiXCR from the 5' RACE reads. Among under 250,000 distinct CDR3 sequences, 25% to 35% were seen once, and the ten largest hold around 10%. The sample consisted of PBMCs or a T cell subset sorted from them (not recorded which). These receptors were taken from an adult woman who had mild COVID-19 (a few samples of this study predate the infection). Cell type and time point are not known.

The chain carries TRBV7-2 and TRBJ2-2, with D unresolved. V gave up 2 bases and J gave up 1 base, with 8 bases separating them. The CDR3 is 15 residues long. Per germline, CDR1 SGHTA and CDR2 FQGNSA. In DNA, the CDR3 is TGTGCCAGCAGCTTACAGAGACAGAACACCGGGGAGCTGTTTTTT. It is translated as CASSLQRQNTGELFF.

The chain carries TRBV7-9 and TRBJ2-2; 11 bases map to TRBD1. V gave up 5 bases and J gave up 5 bases; unmatched junction bases: 7. CDR1 is SEHNR and CDR2 is FQNEAQ in the germline V gene (reference sequence). This CDR3 spans 16 amino acids. The CDR3 is CASSHWTGGRTGELFF. The DNA for the CDR3 is TGTGCCAGCAGCCACTGGACAGGGGGCAGGACCGGGGAGCTGTTTTTT.

This sequence joins TRBV7-8 and TRBJ2-2; possibly TRBD1 for D (6 bases). V gave up 2 bases and J gave up 3 bases, with 19 bases separating them. The CDR3 consists of 18 residues. CDR1 is SGHVS and CDR2 is FQNEAQ in the germline V gene. CDR3 in amino acids: CASSLPAYRVPDTGELFF. As DNA, the CDR3 is TGTGCCAGCAGCTTACCAGCCTACAGGGTCCCGGACACCGGGGAGCTGTTTTTT.

A few counts support this clonotype. This chain connects TRBV4-3 to TRBJ2-1, with TRBD2 matching over 9 bases. The CDR3 spans 23 residues. The trim removed 0 bases at V and 7 bases at J, leaving 28 bases unmatched. Germline assignment: CDR1 LGHNA and CDR2 YSLEER. For the CDR3, the DNA is TGCGCCAGCAGCCAAGATTGGGGGAAAAGGGGTCTAGCGGGGTCCCCTCGGGGGAATGAGCAGTTCTTC. Protein product: CASSQDWGKRGLAGSPRGNEQFF.

The V call is TRBV30, the J call TRBJ2-4; a weak D match, TRBD2 (6 bases). In germline, CDR1 is GTSNPN, CDR2 SVGIG (reference sequence). The CDR3 consists of 16 residues. Trimming cost V 4 bases and J 0 bases, with 16 bases left between them. Here the CDR3 reads CAWNNGGSLAKNIQYF. CDR3 bases: TGTGCCTGGAACAATGGGGGGTCCCTAGCCAAAAACATTCAGTACTTC.

This chain joins TRBV6-1 and TRBJ2-5; TRBD1 matches 9 bases. The CDR3 loop spans 15 amino acids. J was trimmed by 5 bases and V by 5 bases; bases with no gene match: 9. CDR1 and CDR2 (germline): MNHNS, SASEGT. CDR3 coding DNA: TGTGCCAGCAGTTTGGGACAGGGAAGATCGGAGACCCAGTACTTC. Encoded protein: CASSLGQGRSETQYF.

This clonotype appeared a few times. The rearrangement joins TRBV5-5 to TRBJ2-5; 9 positions match TRBD1. Trimming cost V 5 bases and J 5 bases; bases outside gene matches: 7. Germline lookup yields CDR1 SGHKS and CDR2 YYEKEE (reference sequence). The CDR3 runs 14 residues. The CDR3 loop is CASSLGTGRETQYF. As DNA, the CDR3 is TGTGCCAGCAGTCTGGGGACAGGGAGGGAGACCCAGTACTTC.

The chain couples TRBV18 to TRBJ2-1; 8 bases fit TRBD1. From germline, CDR1 is KGHSH and CDR2 LQKENI. Germline trimming cut 1 base from V and 0 bases from J; bases unmatched to any gene: 2. This CDR3 is 16 amino acids long. In DNA form, the CDR3 reads TGTGCCAGCTCACCACGACAGGGGAGCTCCTACAATGAGCAGTTCTTC. Protein product: CASSPRQGSSYNEQFF.

J is TRBJ2-7 and V is TRBV15; 11 bases match TRBD1. Losses at the gene ends were 3 bases for V and 4 bases for J; bases not matched to a gene: 11. From germline, CDR1 is LNHNV and CDR2 YYDKDF (reference sequence). The CDR3 contains 17 residues. The CDR3 is CATSRNPAGTGGYEQYF. The CDR3 nucleotides are TGTGCCACCAGCAGGAACCCGGCCGGGACAGGGGGATACGAGCAGTACTTC.

The chain joins TRBV7-9 to TRBJ1-2, with a tentative D call TRBD1 (5 bases). The V and J ends lost 6 bases and 4 bases respectively, with 9 bases between them. Germline V gene data show CDR1 as SEHNR and CDR2 as FQNEAQ (reference sequence). The CDR3 length is 12 residues. The CDR3 region has the DNA TGTGCCAGCAGTCGGACAAGCTATGGCTACACCTTC. This gives the protein CASSRTSYGYTF.

This clonotype was counted between two and nine times. V usage is TRBV6-5 and J usage is TRBJ1-1; maybe TRBD1 (6 bases). Trimming removed 0 bases at V and 6 bases at J, with 14 bases between. CDR1 is MNHEY and CDR2 is SVGAGI in the germline V gene. The CDR3 is 15 residues long. The CDR3 loop reads CASSYSMGGAAEAFF. In nucleotides, the CDR3 is TGTGCCAGCAGTTACTCGATGGGGGGGGCGGCTGAAGCTTTCTTT.

The V and J genes are TRBV7-2 and TRBJ1-5; weak D call: TRBD1 (5 bases). CDR1 is SGHTA and CDR2 is FQGNSA in the germline V gene. The CDR3 totals 16 residues. Trimming took off 5 bases at V and 4 bases at J, with 18 bases between the two ends. The CDR3: CASSRNGVGVNQPQHF. In nucleotides, the CDR3 is TGTGCCAGCAGCCGCAATGGTGTGGGGGTAAATCAGCCCCAGCATTTT.

This clonotype was observed a handful of times. The V gene is TRBV19, the J gene TRBJ2-1; D gene uncertain. This CDR3 comprises 11 residues. CDR1 and CDR2 (germline): LNHDA, SQIVND (reference sequence). Trimming took off 8 bases at V and 6 bases at J, with 8 bases between the two ends. The CDR3 DNA sequence: TGTGCCAGTCCTTTAGGCAATGAGCAGTTCTTC. This sequence encodes CASPLGNEQFF.

The chain uses TRBV15 and TRBJ2-5, with 9 bases that match TRBD2. The CDR3 runs to 17 residues. V was pared by 5 bases and J by 0 bases, with 10 bases of the junction left unmatched. Germline lookup yields CDR1 LNHNV and CDR2 YYDKDF (reference sequence). CDR3 DNA sequence: TGTGCCACCAGCCCCGTCGAGAGCGGGAGGTACCAAGAGACCCAGTACTTC. It encodes CATSPVESGRYQETQYF.

This clonotype appeared a few times. The chain employs TRBV12-3 or TRBV12-4 and TRBJ2-3; TRBD2 matches 12 bases. CDR3 length: 14 residues. V shed 7 bases and J 4 bases; nucleotides not matched to a gene: 3. This CDR3 reads CASTLAGGADTQYF. Here the CDR3 DNA reads TGTGCCAGCACACTAGCGGGAGGAGCAGATACGCAGTATTTT.

This clonotype was detected only a few times. The chain combines TRBV30 with TRBJ2-1; 7 bases fit TRBD2. After removal of 5 bases from V and 8 bases from J, the junction contained 9 bases not matched to a gene. The germline V gene encodes CDR1 GTSNPN and CDR2 SVGIG (reference sequence). This CDR3 is 13 amino acids long. The CDR3 spells CAWDGGRLDEQFF. The DNA of the CDR3 is TGTGCCTGGGACGGCGGGAGATTGGATGAGCAGTTCTTC. The full variable domain, in which reference TRBV30 and TRBJ2-1 provide the parts outside the CDR3, is SQTIHQWPATLVQPVGSPLSLECTVEGTSNPNLYWYRQAAGRGLQLLFYSVGIGQISSEVPQNLSASRPQDRQFILSSKKLLLSDSGFYLCAWDGGRLDEQFFGPGTRLTVL.

The chain couples TRBV25-1 to TRBJ2-7; D is perhaps TRBD2 (5 bases). V was cut by 4 bases and J by 2 bases, with 12 bases left in between. Germline V gives CDR1 MGHDK, CDR2 SYGVNS. CDR3 size: 14 residues. CDR3 protein: CASSVMEATYEQYF. The CDR3 bases are TGTGCCAGCAGTGTCATGGAGGCTACCTACGAGCAGTACTTC.

V gene TRBV12-3 or TRBV12-4 combines with J gene TRBJ2-5, with 11 bases aligning to TRBD2. V was clipped by 5 bases and J by 2 bases; unmatched bases: 4. The CDR3 is 15 residues long. This chain's CDR3 is CASSLTSGGQETQYF. DNA for the CDR3: TGTGCCAGCAGTCTTACTAGCGGGGGTCAAGAGACCCAGTACTTC.

The chain has TRBV13 and TRBJ1-1; D not certain. V was pared by 0 bases and J by 1 base, with 12 bases between. CDR3 length: 16 residues. The V gene's germline CDR1 is PRHDT and CDR2 FYEKMQ (reference sequence). The CDR3 region is CASSLGSGIKNTEAFF. The CDR3 nucleotides read TGTGCCAGCAGCTTAGGATCGGGGATTAAGAACACTGAAGCTTTCTTT. The variable domain in full, completed from reference TRBV13 and TRBJ1-1, reads AAGVIQSPRHLIKEKRETATLKCYPIPRHDTVYWYQQGPGQDPQFLISFYEKMQSDKGSIPDRFSAQQFSDYHSELNMSSLELGDSALYFCASSLGSGIKNTEAFFGQGTRLTVV.

In this sample, this clonotype turned up a few times. The chain has TRBV21-1 and TRBJ2-3; the D call in the table, TRBD2, was not verified against the DNA. TRBV21-1 is termed a pseudogene. There are 15 residues in the CDR3. CDR3 region: CASSELAGETDTQYF. Written as DNA, the CDR3 is TGTGCCAGCAGCGAGTTAGCGGGAGAGACAGATACGCAGTATTTT.

This clonotype was recorded a few times. V usage is TRBV4-3 and J usage is TRBJ2-4, with D maybe TRBD2 (5 bases). Germline lookup yields CDR1 LGHNA and CDR2 YSLEER. The CDR3 extends over 14 amino acids. V lost 10 bases and J lost 0, with 13 bases in between. The CDR3 protein is CAIRTGLAKNIQYF. For the CDR3, the DNA is TGCGCCATCAGAACTGGACTAGCCAAAAACATTCAGTACTTC.

This clonotype was picked up a small number of times. The V gene is TRBV27, the J gene TRBJ2-1, with TRBD2 matching 13 bases. The ends lost 5 bases at V and 2 bases at J; junction bases unmatched: 3. The CDR3 consists of 16 residues. CDR1 is MNHEY, CDR2 SMNVEV, per germline (reference sequence). The CDR3 nucleotides are TGTGCCAGCAGTCCCGGGACTAGCGGGACCTACAATGAGCAGTTCTTC. It is translated as CASSPGTSGTYNEQFF.

The chain employs TRBV3-1 and TRBJ1-2, with 8 bases lining up with TRBD1. With 6 bases clipped from V and 2 bases from J, the junction kept 8 bases outside the gene matches. This CDR3 has 15 residues. Germline V gene lookup returns CDR1 LGHDT and CDR2 YNNKEL (reference sequence). The CDR3 loop reads CASRPRDRMNYGYTF. In DNA form, the CDR3 reads TGTGCCAGCAGACCGCGGGACAGGATGAACTATGGCTACACCTTC.

This chain links TRBV24-1 with TRBJ2-3; tentatively, D is TRBD1 (6 bases). CDR1 is KGHDR and CDR2 is SFDVKD in the germline V gene. Trimming stripped 5 bases from V and 1 base from J, with 18 bases between. The length of the CDR3 is 17 residues. The CDR3 sequence: CATSGHPGQSGTDTQYF. In DNA form, the CDR3 reads TGTGCCACCAGTGGTCACCCGGGACAAAGTGGCACAGATACGCAGTATTTT.

The chain combines TRBV11-3 with TRBJ2-1, with D tentatively TRBD2 (5 bases). This CDR3 contains 14 residues. The V gene's germline CDR1 is SGHNT and CDR2 YENEEA. Trimming stripped 6 bases from V and 8 bases from J, with 17 bases between. The CDR3 region is CASRWTPLAHEQFF. In DNA form, the CDR3 reads TGTGCCAGCAGATGGACTCCTTTGGCACATGAGCAGTTCTTC.

Only a few counts were recorded for this clonotype. J is TRBJ1-5 and V is TRBV6-6, with D unclear. The CDR3 has 18 residues. Germline CDR1 and CDR2: MNHNY and SVGAGI (reference sequence). Trimming left V 7 bases short and J 0 bases short, with 22 bases between. CDR3 sequence: CASKPLRTGVYSNQPQHF. In DNA form, the CDR3 reads TGTGCCAGCAAACCCCTTCGAACCGGAGTGTATAGCAATCAGCCCCAGCATTTT.

In this sample, this clonotype turned up a few times. The DNA of the CDR3 is TGTGCCAGCTCACCAGGGTCCCCCCGCTCCTACAATGAGCAGTTCTTC. Translation: CASSPGSPRSYNEQFF. This sequence joins TRBV18 and TRBJ2-1; no clear D gene. Trimming took off 2 bases at V and 0 bases at J, with 11 bases between the two ends. Per the germline V gene, CDR1 is KGHSH and CDR2 is LQKENI. The CDR3 totals 16 residues. Complete variable domain (other parts from reference TRBV18 and TRBJ2-1): NAGVMQNPRHLVRRRGQEARLRCSPMKGHSHVYWYRQLPEEGLKFMVYLQKENIIDESGMPKERFSAEFPKEGPSILRIQQVVRGDSAAYFCASSPGSPRSYNEQFFGPGTRLTVL.

This chain's CDR3 is CASSQTAGTSYEQYF. The CDR3 coding sequence is TGTGCCAGCAGCCAAACCGCCGGGACCTCCTACGAGCAGTACTTC. This chain uses TRBV9 with TRBJ2-7, with D possibly called TRBD1 or TRBD2 (5 bases each). The CDR3 has 15 amino acids. Germline CDR1 SGDLS, CDR2 YYNGEE. V lost 4 bases and J lost 0, with 14 bases in between.